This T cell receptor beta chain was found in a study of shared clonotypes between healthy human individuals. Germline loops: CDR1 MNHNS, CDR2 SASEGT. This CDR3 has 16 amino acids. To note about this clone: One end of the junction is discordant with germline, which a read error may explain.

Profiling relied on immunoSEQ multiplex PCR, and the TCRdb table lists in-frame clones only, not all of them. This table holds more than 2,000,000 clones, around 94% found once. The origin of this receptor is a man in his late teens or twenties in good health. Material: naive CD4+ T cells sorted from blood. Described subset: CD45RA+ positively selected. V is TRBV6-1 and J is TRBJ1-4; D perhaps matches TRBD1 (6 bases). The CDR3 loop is CARSEWSGVPNEKLFF. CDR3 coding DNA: TGTGCCCGCAGTGAATGGTCAGGGGTTCCTAATGAAAAACTGTTTTTT.